The entry below gives a single T cell receptor (beta chain) sequence along with its context. Its target antigen remains unknown. Base qualities are not recorded, but no much larger clone differs from it by a single base. RNA was extracted using the RNeasy kit, and about 0.5 to 1 ug of the RNA was reverse transcribed with random hexamers. The immunoSEQ multiplex PCR assay, covering 54 Vbeta and 13 Jbeta segments, was used to amplify TCR beta CDR3 regions. PCR amplification bias was corrected using a synthetic template baseline for primer optimization and computational correction. On the authors' methods: Only productive sequences were kept, with reads annotated to V, D and J genes according to IMGT and analyzed in immunoSEQ Analyzer. Clonality was calculated as one minus the Shannon entropy normalized by log2 of the number of productive unique sequences. Public and private clones were assessed among the 100 most prevalent clones of each patient and control. Clones were defined as Susac-specific if absent from the healthy and MS cohorts, from some 1,000 published viral clones and from other ImmuneACCESS disease sequences. TCRdb ran its own pipeline on the public reads, namely fastp trimming at Q25 and MiXCR clone calling, and kept in-frame beta chains. Here each entry gathers all rows of one CDR3 protein and keeps the most common genes and DNA. These V and J calls rely on TCRdb rather than the paper's analysis. The sample data list 90,000 to 110,000 distinct CDR3 sequences, and about 96% of these were observed just once. 0.09% to 0.1% of the sample comes from the top ten.

The sample originates from a study of CD8 T cells in Susac syndrome (dated by TCRdb to the late 2010s). Background for the entire study: Repertoire sequencing was used to test whether CD8+ T cell activation and differentiation in Susac syndrome was antigen driven.

The investigation overall reported the following: The TCR sequencing and HLA analysis was acknowledged to have included a relatively small number of individuals.

High-throughput TCR beta sequencing profiled peripheral blood CD8+ and CD4+ T cells from healthy donors, Susac syndrome patients and multiple sclerosis patients. Healthy donors were age- and sex-matched controls. Bulk CD8+ and CD4+ T cells were purified by magnetic negative isolation, whereas CD8+ TEMRA cells were enriched by FACS. Blood was collected in EDTA tubes and processed within 24 hours, with PBMCs isolated through density gradient centrifugation. PBMCs destined for TCR sequencing were cryopreserved in liquid nitrogen and later thawed in a 37 °C water bath. Purity of sorted or isolated CD4+, CD8+ and CD8+ TEMRA cells was at least 90%. Specimen: CD4+ T cells from PBMCs. This TCR was sampled from a human donor in good health.

The DNA reads as follows: TGTGCCAGCTCACCACAGAACTCTGGAAACACCATATATTTT. Its translation reads: CASSPQNSGNTIYF. This chain is built from TRBV18 and TRBJ1-3; no confident D gene assignment can be made. Sequences KGHSH (CDR1) and LQKENI (CDR2) are obtained from the germline V gene. Reading from cysteine to phenylalanine, the CDR3 counts 14 amino acids. Only CDR3 DNA is held: 42 bases, read in frame from base 1. V and J are truncated by 1 base and 0 bases respectively, leaving an intervening sequence of 4 bases.